The 30 T cell receptor beta chains presented below share a single source sample, sequenced in a study of blood T cell repertoires in COVID-19. Clones were sequenced by immunoSEQ multiplex PCR, and TCRdb holds only the in-frame ones, with some missing. The data hold a few hundred thousand clones, with more than 75% observed a single time. The sample taken for sequencing was peripheral blood. The receptors derive from a human donor in a cohort sampled during active COVID-19.

CDR3: CASSTRTGGFVNSPLHF. CDR3 DNA sequence: TGTGCCAGCAGTACTCGGACAGGGGGTTTCGTTAATTCACCCCTCCACTTT. The chain couples TRBV6-7 to TRBJ1-6, with 10 bases that match TRBD1. TRBV6-7 is placed among ORFs of uncertain function. The J segment lost 6 bases and the V segment lost 5 bases, leaving 10 bases of the junction unmatched. The CDR3 has 17 residues.

In its sample, this clone was seen many times. The rearrangement uses TRBV9 and TRBJ1-2; 10 nucleotides line up with TRBD1. Germline trimming cut 0 bases from V and 4 bases from J; bases unmatched to any gene: 6. The germline gives CDR1 SGDLS, CDR2 YYNGEE. The CDR3 has 16 residues. The CDR3: CASSVGQGARSYGYTF. CDR3 bases: TGTGCCAGCAGCGTAGGACAGGGGGCGCGCAGCTATGGCTACACCTTC.

The chain couples TRBV7-9 to TRBJ1-2; D uncertain. Germline V lookup: CDR1 SEHNR, CDR2 FQNEAQ (reference sequence). The V end lost 7 bases, the J end lost 1 base, and 13 bases lay between the germline ends. CDR3 length equals 14 residues. CDR3 sequence (DNA): TGTGCCAGCAACAGACCAGGAGGTAACTATGGCTACACCTTC. This codes for CASNRPGGNYGYTF.

V is TRBV7-8 and J is TRBJ2-3, with D maybe TRBD1 (6 bases). This CDR3 spans 16 amino acids. Germline V gene sequence: CDR1 SGHVS, CDR2 FQNEAQ. The V end lost 5 bases, the J end lost 1 base, and 16 bases lay between the germline ends. Here the CDR3 reads CASSPWGPGGTDTQYF. The CDR3 DNA reads TGTGCCAGCAGCCCCTGGGGCCCAGGGGGCACAGATACGCAGTATTTT.

The chain carries TRBV3-1 (or the pseudogene TRBV3-2) and TRBJ2-7; no clear D. The CDR3 extends over 11 amino acids. V was clipped by 6 bases and J by 6 bases, with 9 bases between them. Looked up from germline, CDR1 is LGHDT and CDR2 is YNNKEL (reference sequence). The CDR3 spells CASSDSAEQYF. For the CDR3, the DNA is TGTGCCAGCAGTGACTCGGCCGAGCAGTACTTC.

The chain links TRBV28 to TRBJ1-2; 10 nucleotides match TRBD1. V lost 5 bases to trimming and J lost 4 bases; unmatched junction nucleotides: 10. This CDR3 has 16 amino acids. The germline gives CDR1 MDHEN, CDR2 SYDVKM. The CDR3 reads CASSPKPGQGFYGYTF. The DNA of the CDR3 is TGTGCCAGCAGTCCCAAACCGGGACAGGGGTTCTATGGCTACACCTTC.

In this sample, this clone turned up a few times. V usage is TRBV7-9 and J usage is TRBJ2-1; 7 nucleotides line up with TRBD1. Germline V gives CDR1 SEHNR, CDR2 FQNEAQ (reference sequence). After removal of 3 bases from V and 7 bases from J, the junction contained 9 bases not matched to a gene. The CDR3 runs to 15 residues. The DNA of the CDR3 is TGTGCCAGCAGCTTTCAGGGACAGATAAGAAATGAGCAGTTCTTC. Protein product: CASSFQGQIRNEQFF.

The chain links TRBV6-2 or TRBV6-3 to TRBJ1-6; D not certain. Between the trimmed V and J ends, which lost 4 bases and 0 bases, there was a span of 7 bases. CDR1 is MNHEY, CDR2 SVGEGT, per germline. The CDR3 has 15 amino acids. CDR3 loop: CASSFVSSYNSPLHF. DNA of the CDR3: TGTGCCAGCAGTTTTGTGAGCTCCTATAATTCACCCCTCCACTTT.

The rearrangement joins TRBV10-1 to TRBJ2-5; D gene unclear. The V gene lost 0 bases and the J gene lost 5 bases, with 4 bases spanning the gap. The CDR3 is 12 amino acids. Germline V gene sequence: CDR1 WNHNN, CDR2 SYGVQD (reference sequence). CDR3 sequence: CASSESGETQYF. The CDR3, as DNA: TGCGCCAGCAGTGAGTCCGGGGAGACCCAGTACTTC.

This clone was found many times. This chain joins TRBV19 and TRBJ2-1, with D perhaps matching TRBD1 (6 bases). CDR3 length equals 16 residues. The germline V gene has CDR1 LNHDA and CDR2 SQIVND (reference sequence). The V end was cut by 1 base, the J end by 0 bases, with 10 bases between. DNA of the CDR3: TGTGCCAGTAGTATAGGACAGGCGTCCTCCTACAATGAGCAGTTCTTC. Residues: CASSIGQASSYNEQFF.

The V gene is TRBV19, the J gene TRBJ1-2, with TRBD1 as a possible D gene (5 bases). The CDR3 sequence is 15 residues long. Germline V lookup: CDR1 LNHDA, CDR2 SQIVND (reference sequence). Trimming took 6 bases from V and 4 from J, leaving 18 bases between them. CDR3 DNA sequence: TGTGCCAGTAGCGACGGGCAGGGAAAACGCTATGGCTACACCTTC. Residues: CASSDGQGKRYGYTF.

V gene TRBV5-6 combines with J gene TRBJ2-1; 12 bases fit TRBD2. The CDR3 is 13 amino acids. Trimming took 4 bases from V and 11 from J; bases not matched to a gene: 4. Per the germline V gene, CDR1 is SGHDT and CDR2 is YYEEEE. CDR3 protein: CASSRTSGNKQFF. DNA for the CDR3: TGTGCCAGCAGCAGGACTAGCGGGAATAAGCAGTTCTTC.

This clone was found a few times. V gene TRBV5-1 combines with J gene TRBJ2-1, with 10 nucleotides matching TRBD1. Trimming took 8 bases from V and 5 from J; bases not matched to a gene: 10. CDR1 and CDR2 from the germline V gene are SGHRS and YFSETQ. This CDR3 region has 15 residues. The CDR3 nucleotides read TGCGCCAGTAGTACCGGGACAGGGGCCCACAATGAGCAGTTCTTC. It codes for CASSTGTGAHNEQFF.

This chain uses TRBV4-1 with TRBJ2-3; D unclear. The CDR3 has 13 amino acids. Per germline, CDR1 MGHRA and CDR2 YSYEKL. V was clipped by 0 bases and J by 5 bases, with 6 bases between them. The CDR3 nucleotides are TGCGCCAGCAGCCAAGATAGTGAAGATACGCAGTATTTT. Protein: CASSQDSEDTQYF.

This chain uses TRBV10-3 with TRBJ2-7, with D possibly TRBD2 on 5 matching bases. CDR1 ENHRY and CDR2 SYGVKD come from the germline V gene. Trimming left V 4 bases short and J 6 bases short, with 13 bases between. The CDR3 is made up of 13 amino acids. Written as DNA, the CDR3 is TGTGCCATCAGTGGGGGAACAGCGGTCGAGCAGTACTTC. Its protein product is CAISGGTAVEQYF.

This rearrangement joins TRBV7-2 to TRBJ2-2, with 9 bases identical to TRBD2. This CDR3 is built from 19 residues. The V segment lost 1 base and the J segment 2 bases; nucleotides outside the gene matches: 11. The germline V gene encodes CDR1 SGHTA and CDR2 FQGNSA. In DNA form, the CDR3 reads TGTGCCAGCAGCTTAGTGTCCGTTCTAGCGGGGATTAACACCGGGGAGCTGTTTTTT. Translating it yields CASSLVSVLAGINTGELFF.

DNA of the CDR3: TGTGCCAGCAGCCAAGGGGGCGATACGCAGTATTTT. It codes for CASSQGGDTQYF. The rearrangement links TRBV7-3 to TRBJ2-3, with 7 bases that match TRBD1. Germline values: CDR1 SGHTA, CDR2 FQGTGA. V lost 5 bases to trimming and J lost 6 bases; unmatched junction nucleotides: 2. The length of the CDR3 is 12 residues.

The chain joins TRBV5-1 to TRBJ1-2; weak D call: TRBD1 (6 bases). The germline gives CDR1 SGHRS, CDR2 YFSETQ. This CDR3 is built from 16 residues. Trimming took off 1 base at V and 3 bases at J, with 16 bases between the two ends. CDR3 residues: CASSLSTGGADYGYTF. In nucleotides, the CDR3 is TGCGCCAGCAGCTTGTCGACGGGGGGCGCTGACTATGGCTACACCTTC. The full variable domain, with the rest looked up from reference TRBV5-1 and TRBJ1-2, is KAGVTQTPRYLIKTRGQQVTLSCSPISGHRSVSWYQQTPGQGLQFLFEYFSETQRNKGNFPGRFSGRQFSNSRSEMNVSTLELGDSALYLCASSLSTGGADYGYTFGSGTRLTVV.

V is TRBV15 and J is TRBJ2-7; no clear D gene. Trimming pared 0 bases from V and 0 bases from J, leaving 6 bases between. The germline V gene encodes CDR1 LNHNV and CDR2 YYDKDF (reference sequence). There are 14 residues in the CDR3. The CDR3 is CATSRDVGSYEQYF. The DNA for the CDR3 is TGTGCCACCAGCAGAGATGTCGGCTCCTACGAGCAGTACTTC. Complete variable domain (other parts from reference TRBV15 and TRBJ2-7): DAMVIQNPRYQVTQFGKPVTLSCSQTLNHNVMYWYQQKSSQAPKLLFHYYDKDFNNEADTPDNFQSRRPNTSFCFLDIRSPGLGDTAMYLCATSRDVGSYEQYFGPGTRLTVT.

This clone was seen only a few times. The chain recombines TRBV30 with TRBJ2-4; D possibly corresponds to TRBD2 (6 bases). The CDR3 covers 12 residues. V shed 3 bases and J shed 6 bases, with 9 bases lying between them. Germline-derived CDR1 and CDR2 are GTSNPN and SVGIG (reference sequence). The CDR3 DNA follows: TGTGCCTGGAGAATGGGGGGAAACATTCAGTACTTC. It specifies CAWRMGGNIQYF.

This chain joins TRBV6-5 and TRBJ1-1, with D maybe TRBD1 (6 bases). V lost 5 bases and J 4 bases, leaving 14 bases between the germline ends. This CDR3 has 14 residues. Germline lookup yields CDR1 MNHEY and CDR2 SVGAGI. The CDR3 DNA is TGTGCCAGCAGTATAACAGGGAGAAGCACTGAAGCTTTCTTT. Translation: CASSITGRSTEAFF.

This clone was detected once. The chain has TRBV6-2 or TRBV6-3 and TRBJ2-3; D gene unclear. V was clipped by 2 bases and J by 7 bases, with 7 bases between them. Germline lookup yields CDR1 MNHEY and CDR2 SVGEGT. CDR3 length: 12 residues. The CDR3 protein is CASSYEMNTQYF. The CDR3 coding sequence is TGTGCCAGCAGTTACGAGATGAATACGCAGTATTTT.

The chain uses TRBV9 and TRBJ1-1; D gene uncertain. The CDR3 length is 15 residues. CDR1 and CDR2 from the germline V gene are SGDLS and YYNGEE. V was clipped by 4 bases and J by 1 base, with 14 bases between them. CDR3 in amino acids: CASSRGVVQNTEAFF. Written as DNA, the CDR3 is TGTGCCAGCAGCCGGGGTGTCGTCCAGAACACTGAAGCTTTCTTT.

The chain couples TRBV28 to TRBJ2-2; a possible D gene is TRBD1 (6 bases). Deletions cut 4 bases from V and 1 base from J, with 13 bases between. CDR1 is MDHEN, CDR2 SYDVKM, per germline. The CDR3 is 16 amino acids. CDR3 protein: CASSYIRGGNTGELFF. DNA of the CDR3: TGTGCCAGCAGTTACATCAGGGGTGGGAACACCGGGGAGCTGTTTTTT.

This rearrangement joins TRBV28 to TRBJ1-2, with D maybe TRBD1 (5 bases). Per the germline V gene, CDR1 is MDHEN and CDR2 is SYDVKM. V was pared by 3 bases and J by 2 bases, with 7 bases between. The CDR3 extends over 13 amino acids. The CDR3 region is CASSFGGNYGYTF. CDR3 in DNA: TGTGCCAGCAGTTTCGGGGGGAACTATGGCTACACCTTC.

The chain couples TRBV20-1 to TRBJ1-2; D is ambiguous. Germline V gives CDR1 DFQATT, CDR2 SNEGSKA (reference sequence). V lost 3 bases and J 4 bases, leaving 15 bases between the germline ends. The CDR3 loop spans 14 amino acids. This CDR3 reads CSASTERLGYGYTF. In DNA, the CDR3 is TGCAGTGCTAGTACGGAGCGGCTTGGCTATGGCTACACCTTC.

CDR3 nucleotides: TGTGCCAGCAGCCAAGATAGCTTAGGGACTAGCGGGAGTTGTAGCTTAATCACCTCCTACGAGCAGTACTTC. As protein: CASSQDSLGTSGSCSLITSYEQYF. V is TRBV14 and J is TRBJ2-7; TRBD2 agrees at 14 bases. The CDR3 runs to 24 residues. The germline gives CDR1 SGHDN, CDR2 FVKESK. J lost 0 bases, V lost 0 bases, and 22 bases had no gene match.

Only a few counts were recorded for this clone. The genes are TRBV3-1 (or the pseudogene TRBV3-2) and TRBJ2-1; the match to TRBD1 covers 7 bases. Per the germline V gene, CDR1 is LGHDT and CDR2 is YNNKEL (reference sequence). J was trimmed by 0 bases and V by 5 bases; bases with no gene match: 25. The CDR3 has 22 residues. The CDR3 here is CASSTKRRLRDSEISSYNEQFF. CDR3 nucleotides: TGTGCCAGCAGCACAAAAAGACGGCTCCGGGACAGTGAAATATCCTCCTACAATGAGCAGTTCTTC.

This clone was seen at least ten times. CDR3 sequence (DNA): TGCGCCAGCAGCCAAGGCTATGACAGGGCCAATGGCTACACCTTC. This sequence encodes CASSQGYDRANGYTF. The rearrangement links TRBV4-1 to TRBJ1-2, with TRBD1 matching over 7 bases. The CDR3 extends over 15 amino acids. CDR1 and CDR2 (germline): MGHRA, YSYEKL. V shed 1 base and J 6 bases; nucleotides not matched to a gene: 8.

The chain carries TRBV24-1 and TRBJ2-5; TRBD1 agrees at 10 bases. The length of the CDR3 is 15 residues. V gave up 3 bases and J gave up 6 bases; unmatched junction bases: 6. Germline V gene sequence: CDR1 KGHDR, CDR2 SFDVKD. CDR3 protein: CATSDPGQGRKTQYF. CDR3 coding DNA: TGTGCCACCAGTGATCCGGGACAGGGGAGGAAGACCCAGTACTTC.